The T cell receptor (beta chain) under discussion was sequenced for a study of glioma-infiltrating T cells after dendritic cell vaccination. Some clones are missing from TCRdb's copy, which holds only in-frame ones; the method was immunoSEQ multiplex PCR. The sample contains 95,000 or so clones, approximately 81% of which appear only once. The CDR3 has 15 residues. The germline CDR1 and CDR2 sequences are SGHDT and YYEEEE. J lost 8 bases, V lost 0 bases, and 7 bases had no gene match. The table lists this clone with a count of one. The TCR was taken from a human donor with glioblastoma. The sample here was blood, taken before dendritic cell vaccination. This chain uses TRBV5-6 with TRBJ1-4, with 7 bases lining up with TRBD1. CDR3 amino acids: CASSLGDSVGEKLFF. For the CDR3, the DNA is TGTGCCAGCAGCTTGGGGGACAGTGTGGGAGAAAAACTGTTTTTT.